This TCR beta chain was recovered during a study of T cells in Graves' hyperthyroidism and ophthalmopathy. The wider study: Specimen type is peripheral blood, collected at initial diagnosis prior to any treatment.

This clonotype was counted between two and nine times. The CDR3 loop spans 13 amino acids. The germline gives CDR1 DFQATT, CDR2 SNEGSKA (reference sequence). Trimming pared 0 bases from V and 9 bases from J, leaving 15 bases between. Using RNA transcripts as the source, TCR beta CDR3 regions were amplified. First-round RT-PCR targeting the TCR CDR3 was performed with the HTBI primer set. One entry per CDR3 protein, called by TCRdb with MiXCR from the multiplex PCR reads. The table lists 450,000 to 500,000 distinct CDR3 sequences, 22% of them singletons. The sequenced sample was blood. The TCR sequence derives from a woman aged 70-85 years with Graves' ophthalmopathy. This chain connects TRBV20-1 to TRBJ2-7; D is perhaps TRBD2 (5 bases). The CDR3 here is CSARDTGGRGQYF. Written as DNA, the CDR3 is TGCAGTGCTAGAGATACGGGCGGTCGGGGGCAGTACTTC.